This TCR beta chain was sequenced for a study of T cell responses to AZD1222 COVID-19 vaccine. General observations from the study: Vaccine-associated CD4 TCRs ranged over spike, dominating at 160-218 and 743-854.

Points on this clone: Its target is not known.

TCRdb's table, derived via immunoSEQ multiplex PCR, lists solely in-frame clones and lacks some. Among some 150,000 clones listed, 80% to 95% were seen once. The trim removed 4 bases at V and 2 bases at J, leaving 8 bases unmatched. CDR1 and CDR2 from the germline V gene are MNHNS and SASEGT. The CDR3 sequence is 16 residues long. The chain carries TRBV6-1 and TRBJ2-7, with 10 nucleotides matching TRBD1. The source material was peripheral blood, sampled 28 days after the second AZD1222 dose. The source is an adult who received the AZD1222 COVID-19 vaccine. DNA of the CDR3: TGTGCCAGCAGTGGGGGACAGGGGATCCCTCCCTACGAGCAGTACTTC. It specifies CASSGGQGIPPYEQYF.